Below are 21 T cell receptor beta chains sequenced from a single sample in a study of neoadjuvant anti-PD-1 for oral cavity cancer (TCRdb year 2021). Libraries were made using the immunoSEQ multiplex PCR assay. The immuneACCESS repertoire file appears here via TCRdb, limited to in-frame rearrangements. These files lack a portion of the clones; in checked studies, under half of the deficit traces to unresolved V genes, and the cause of the others is not known. The sample has about 12,000 clones on record, 71% of them singletons. Roughly 2.8% of the sample goes to the ten largest clones. According to the study, the label for this sample's time point signals: after neoadjuvant nivolumab, at surgical resection. Material: PBMCs, obtained after nivolumab (anti-PD-1) treatment. The receptors originated from a person between 40 and 79 years old with oral cavity squamous cell carcinoma.

This sequence joins TRBV10-3 and TRBJ1-5; D ambiguous. V lost 0 bases and J 6 bases, leaving 3 bases between the germline ends. CDR1 is ENHRY and CDR2 is SYGVKD in the germline V gene. This CDR3 region has 12 residues. CDR3 sequence: CAISESVQPQHF. As DNA, the CDR3 is TGTGCCATCAGTGAGTCGGTTCAGCCCCAGCATTTT.

This rearrangement joins TRBV15 to TRBJ1-2; D is ambiguous. Germline V gene sequence: CDR1 LNHNV, CDR2 YYDKDF (reference sequence). V was cut by 1 base and J by 7 bases, with 13 bases left in between. CDR3 length: 14 amino acids. CDR3 amino acids: CATSRGSGWGGYTF. DNA of the CDR3: TGTGCCACCAGCAGAGGGTCGGGGTGGGGTGGCTACACCTTC.

The chain couples TRBV7-9 to TRBJ2-5; D is uncertain. Per germline, CDR1 SEHNR and CDR2 FQNEAQ (reference sequence). V was pared by 0 bases and J by 4 bases, with 12 bases between. The CDR3 length is 15 residues. The CDR3 is CASSLAEHFRETQYF. Here the CDR3 DNA reads TGTGCCAGCAGCTTAGCGGAACACTTCAGAGAGACCCAGTACTTC.

J is TRBJ1-4 and V is TRBV9, with TRBD1 identical over 7 bases. The trim removed 4 bases at V and 8 bases at J, leaving 14 bases unmatched. The CDR3 has 16 amino acids. Germline values: CDR1 SGDLS, CDR2 YYNGEE. The CDR3 spells CASSPGGWGRGEKLFF. DNA of the CDR3: TGTGCCAGCAGCCCAGGGGGGTGGGGAAGGGGAGAAAAACTGTTTTTT.

The gene calls are TRBV7-9 and TRBJ1-2, with D tentatively TRBD1 (5 bases). Germline CDR1 and CDR2: SEHNR and FQNEAQ (reference sequence). CDR3 length: 14 amino acids. Trimming took off 5 bases at V and 8 bases at J, with 18 bases between the two ends. The CDR3 region is CASSERGSSGGYTF. The CDR3, as DNA: TGTGCCAGCAGCGAACGGGGCAGTTCGGGGGGCTACACCTTC.

This clone has just a few counts. J is TRBJ1-1 and V is TRBV7-9; D gene ambiguous. The germline gives CDR1 SEHNR, CDR2 FQNEAQ (reference sequence). V was clipped by 3 bases and J by 2 bases, with 7 bases between them. The CDR3 spans 13 residues. The CDR3 region has the DNA TGTGCCAGCAGCTTCCCACAAAACACTGAAGCTTTCTTT. Protein: CASSFPQNTEAFF.

J is TRBJ1-1 and V is TRBV7-3; D ambiguous. Deletions cut 0 bases from V and 5 bases from J, with 7 bases between. Germline assignment: CDR1 SGHTA and CDR2 FQGTGA. The CDR3 sequence is 13 residues long. This CDR3 is CASSLTPATEAFF. CDR3 sequence (DNA): TGTGCCAGCAGCTTAACACCGGCGACTGAAGCTTTCTTT.

This clone was found a few times. The genes are TRBV27 and TRBJ1-5, with 8 bases matching TRBD1. V was clipped by 1 base and J by 6 bases; unmatched bases: 11. The CDR3 contains 17 residues. CDR1 is MNHEY and CDR2 is SMNVEV in the germline V gene (reference sequence). The DNA for the CDR3 is TGTGCCAGCAGTTTATGGGCGACAGGGGCCCTCGGTCAGCCCCAGCATTTT. It translates to CASSLWATGALGQPQHF.

The chain links TRBV10-2 to TRBJ1-1; 7 nucleotides line up with TRBD1. Germline CDR1 is WSHSY and CDR2 is SAAADI. V lost 4 bases and J lost 3; bases outside the gene matches: 8. There are 15 residues in the CDR3. The chain's CDR3 is CASSGKTGVDTEAFF. CDR3 coding DNA: TGCGCCAGCAGTGGGAAAACAGGGGTTGACACTGAAGCTTTCTTT.

The chain couples TRBV5-1 to TRBJ2-4; D unresolved. The CDR3 has 14 residues. From germline, CDR1 is SGHRS and CDR2 YFSETQ. The V and J ends lost 8 bases and 0 bases respectively, with 12 bases between them. The CDR3 is CASRTDLAKNIQYF. As DNA, the CDR3 is TGCGCCAGTCGGACGGATCTAGCCAAAAACATTCAGTACTTC.

J is TRBJ2-3 and V is TRBV10-1; D unresolved. Germline CDR1 reads WNHNN; CDR2 reads SYGVQD (reference sequence). Trimming took 9 bases from V and 4 from J, leaving 14 bases between them. The CDR3 contains 13 residues. In DNA form, the CDR3 reads TGCGCCAGTAGTTATGTGTCTTCAGATACGCAGTATTTT. This translates into CASSYVSSDTQYF.

V is TRBV28 and J is TRBJ2-7; tentative D call: TRBD1 (6 bases). V dropped 5 bases and J dropped 4 bases, with 21 bases sitting between them. The germline V gene encodes CDR1 MDHEN and CDR2 SYDVKM. This CDR3 has 16 amino acids. CDR3 residues: CASSPSSHRTVYEQYF. CDR3 nucleotides: TGTGCCAGCAGTCCCTCGTCACACAGGACAGTATACGAGCAGTACTTC.

The rearrangement joins TRBV6-5 to TRBJ1-5, with D unclear. Germline V gives CDR1 MNHEY, CDR2 SVGAGI. V shed 5 bases and J shed 9 bases, with 14 bases lying between them. This CDR3 is built from 13 residues. CDR3 nucleotides: TGTGCCAGCAGTCCCGGGGTTTATCGGCCCCAGCATTTT. Its protein product is CASSPGVYRPQHF.

CDR3 DNA: TGTGCCAGTCTGCAAGGGAGGGAAAAACTGTTTTTT. It codes for CASLQGREKLFF. The rearrangement uses TRBV19 and TRBJ1-4; D ambiguous. In germline, CDR1 is LNHDA, CDR2 SQIVND (reference sequence). Trimming removed 8 bases from V and 8 bases from J, with 12 bases in between. The CDR3 contains 12 residues.

The gene calls are TRBV7-3 and TRBJ1-6; the D gene is possibly TRBD1 (5 bases). This CDR3 comprises 14 residues. Trimming stripped 5 bases from V and 7 bases from J, with 12 bases between. Germline-derived CDR1 and CDR2 are SGHTA and FQGTGA. CDR3 loop: CASSMTVQNSPLHF. As DNA, the CDR3 is TGTGCCAGCAGCATGACAGTCCAGAATTCACCCCTCCACTTT.

The V gene is TRBV27, the J gene TRBJ1-6; 12 bases match TRBD1. Trimming at V came to 6 bases and at J to 4 bases, leaving 1 base not matched to a gene. CDR3 length: 15 residues. The germline V gene encodes CDR1 MNHEY and CDR2 SMNVEV (reference sequence). Here the CDR3 DNA reads TGTGCCAGCAGGGGACAGGGGGCTTATAATTCACCCCTCCACTTT. Protein product: CASRGQGAYNSPLHF.

The rearrangement joins TRBV18 to TRBJ2-5; D unclear. In germline, CDR1 is KGHSH, CDR2 LQKENI. Trimming stripped 2 bases from V and 3 bases from J, with 7 bases between. The CDR3 is 13 amino acids. The CDR3 sequence: CASSPTRKETQYF. The DNA of the CDR3 is TGTGCCAGCTCACCAACTCGCAAAGAGACCCAGTACTTC.

V gene TRBV5-8 combines with J gene TRBJ2-4; D gene unclear. This CDR3 contains 18 residues. Trimming stripped 0 bases from V and 0 bases from J, with 16 bases between. CDR1 and CDR2 from the germline V gene are SGHTS and YDEGEE. The CDR3 protein is CASSLVFATKIAKNIQYF. In nucleotides, the CDR3 is TGTGCCAGCAGCTTGGTCTTTGCGACAAAAATAGCCAAAAACATTCAGTACTTC.

CDR3 protein: CASSLGEGNYGYTF. The DNA of the CDR3 is TGTGCCAGCAGCTTGGGGGAGGGAAACTATGGCTACACCTTC. This sequence joins TRBV5-6 and TRBJ1-2; D is unresolved. Germline assignment: CDR1 SGHDT and CDR2 YYEEEE. This CDR3 contains 14 residues. Deletions cut 0 bases from V and 2 bases from J, with 8 bases between.

This sequence joins TRBV6-1 and TRBJ2-7, with D tentatively TRBD1 or TRBD2 (5 bases each). The CDR3 contains 14 residues. Germline V gene lookup returns CDR1 MNHNS and CDR2 SASEGT. The V end was cut by 6 bases, the J end by 2 bases, with 14 bases between. CDR3 DNA sequence: TGTGCCAGCAGGGGGGACGTTAAGGCCTACGAGCAGTACTTC. This codes for CASRGDVKAYEQYF.

This clone was detected a few times. The chain couples TRBV4-1 to TRBJ1-3, with unresolved D. This CDR3 spans 16 amino acids. Germline values: CDR1 MGHRA, CDR2 YSYEKL. Trimming took off 7 bases at V and 9 bases at J, with 25 bases between the two ends. This chain's CDR3 is CASKPGPDKVAGTIYF. CDR3 coding DNA: TGCGCCAGCAAACCTGGACCCGACAAGGTGGCGGGCACCATATATTTT.